This is a list of T cell receptor beta chains from one sample in a study of CXCR3-negative and CXCR3-positive naive CD8 T cells. TCRdb re-called the 5' RACE reads and shows each CDR3 protein once, DNA omitted. This sample's table reports 140,000 to 150,000 distinct CDR3 sequences. The sequencing sample was made of naive CXCR3+ CD8+ T cells from blood. The source is a human donor in good health. Some clones in this sample may be carry-over from other donors' samples. CDR3s include the opening cysteine and the closing phenylalanine or tryptophan.

j_call v_call cdr3_aa
TRBJ2-4 TRBV28 CASSRGLENIQYF
TRBJ1-1 TRBV7-9 CASSHIITGTMNTEAFF
TRBJ1-1 TRBV5-1 CASSPDGGTEAFF
TRBJ2-3 TRBV4-1 CASSQPGGTDTQYF
TRBJ2-5 TRBV5-5 CASSLDWDRGGETQYF
TRBJ2-7 TRBV29-1 CSVEDNGNLPYEQYF
TRBJ1-2 TRBV20-1 CSARLAGGGFGYTF
TRBJ2-5 TRBV15 CATTAGREETQYF
TRBJ2-1 TRBV9 CASSAYVEGEQFF
TRBJ2-5 TRBV6-6 CASSSPSGAQETQYF
TRBJ2-7 TRBV2 CASNRATDRSYEQYF
TRBJ1-1 TRBV29-1 CSVEELGDTEAFF
TRBJ1-1 TRBV2 CASSERRGLDTEAFF
TRBJ2-7 TRBV7-9 CASSPTVSSYEQYF
TRBJ2-7 TRBV19 CASSPTVSYEQYF
TRBJ2-3 TRBV11-2 CASSLASLPRPLF
TRBJ2-3 TRBV6-2/TRBV6-3 CASSYRGKRTDTQYF
TRBJ2-2 TRBV6-2/TRBV6-3 CASRTTGSPGELFF
TRBJ2-7 TRBV7-9 CASRLAGDVVYEQYF
TRBJ2-5 TRBV5-1 CASSLGTSQETQYF
TRBJ2-1 TRBV20-1 CSARAIAGGPGEQFF
TRBJ1-1 TRBV6-5 CASSSDVSELPNTEAFF
TRBJ1-5 TRBV7-9 CASSLVRGQDFYWGNQPQHF
TRBJ2-1 TRBV12-3/TRBV12-4 CASSFTVEGPYNEQFF
TRBJ2-1 TRBV18 CASSPIYYNEQFF
TRBJ1-6 TRBV14 CASSNRLIGTGKTYNSPLHF
TRBJ2-3 TRBV6-4 CASSNLPGRGPSEQYF
TRBJ2-5 TRBV7-9 CASSLTGAQETQYF
TRBJ2-1 TRBV7-9 CTSSSAGSYNEQFF
TRBJ2-5 TRBV14 CASSHRQGVETQYF
TRBJ2-6 TRBV4-3 CASSQATSGANVLTF
TRBJ2-1 TRBV29-1 CSVEDRRGEQFF
TRBJ1-5 TRBV12-3/TRBV12-4 CASSFFSGEGGQPQHF
TRBJ2-7 TRBV7-2 CASSPRTGGLSEQYF
TRBJ2-3 TRBV15 CATSSGLTTGDTQYF
TRBJ2-5 TRBV11-2 CASSYALADQETQYF
TRBJ1-4 TRBV12-3/TRBV12-4 CASSPGTPDDATNEKLFF
TRBJ2-3 TRBV6-4 CASSEFGVDTDTQYF
TRBJ2-1 TRBV5-1 CASREGARANEQFF
TRBJ2-3 TRBV4-3 CASSQDFPSDTQYF
TRBJ2-2 TRBV2 CATSEASGLDTGELFF
TRBJ2-1 TRBV2 CAIGRGGPSSYNEQFF
TRBJ2-7 TRBV12-3/TRBV12-4 CATTSGGSPYSEQYF
TRBJ1-6 TRBV14 CASSQGQGLSSPLHF
TRBJ1-2 TRBV12-3/TRBV12-4 CASSFPGNYGYTF
TRBJ1-1 TRBV29-1 CSVEVGGNTEAFF
TRBJ2-1 TRBV2 CASSVGLAGTIYNEQFF
TRBJ2-7 TRBV7-8 CASSLAGQAHNYEQYF
TRBJ2-7 TRBV30 CAWSGAGTYEQYF
TRBJ2-7 TRBV19 CASSPQRTFSYEQYF
TRBJ2-7 TRBV5-1 CASSLEGGRPYEQYF
TRBJ2-7 TRBV7-9 CASSEGPYYEQYF